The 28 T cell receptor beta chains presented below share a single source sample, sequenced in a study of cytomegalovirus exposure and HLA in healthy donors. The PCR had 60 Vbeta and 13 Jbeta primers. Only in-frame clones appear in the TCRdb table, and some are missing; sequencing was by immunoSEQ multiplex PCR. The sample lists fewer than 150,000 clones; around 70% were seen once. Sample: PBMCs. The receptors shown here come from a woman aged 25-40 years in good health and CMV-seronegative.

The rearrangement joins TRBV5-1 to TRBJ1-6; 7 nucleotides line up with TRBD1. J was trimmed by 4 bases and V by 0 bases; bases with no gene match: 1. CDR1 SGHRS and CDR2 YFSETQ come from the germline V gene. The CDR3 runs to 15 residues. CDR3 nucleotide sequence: TGCGCCAGCAGCTTGGCGGGACAGTATAATTCACCCCTCCACTTT. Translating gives CASSLAGQYNSPLHF.

The CDR3 DNA reads as TGTGCCAGCAGTTACGGAGCGGGAGTTGACGAGCAGTACTTC. Translated: CASSYGAGVDEQYF. This chain connects TRBV6-5 to TRBJ2-7; 8 bases map to TRBD2. CDR1 MNHEY and CDR2 SVGAGI come from the germline V gene. The ends lost 2 bases at V and 5 bases at J; junction bases unmatched: 5. The CDR3 is 14 residues long.

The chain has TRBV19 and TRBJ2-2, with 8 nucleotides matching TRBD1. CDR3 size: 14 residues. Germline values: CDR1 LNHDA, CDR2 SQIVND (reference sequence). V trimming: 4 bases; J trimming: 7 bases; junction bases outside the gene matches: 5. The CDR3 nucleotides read TGTGCCAGTAGTAGACAGGGGTTTGACGGGGAGCTGTTTTTT. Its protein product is CASSRQGFDGELFF.

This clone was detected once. CDR3 nucleotides: TGTGCCAGCACTGAACAGGAGAACACTGAAGCTTTCTTT. This translates into CASTEQENTEAFF. This chain joins TRBV28 and TRBJ1-1; weak D call: TRBD1 (5 bases). The CDR3 sequence is 13 residues long. V shed 7 bases and J shed 1 base, with 10 bases lying between them. Germline V gene data show CDR1 as MDHEN and CDR2 as SYDVKM. The full variable domain, with the rest looked up from reference TRBV28 and TRBJ1-1, is DVKVTQSSRYLVKRTGEKVFLECVQDMDHENMFWYRQDPGLGLRLIYFSYDVKMKEKGDIPEGYSVSREKKERFSLILESASTNQTSMYLCASTEQENTEAFFGQGTRLTVV.

The CDR3 DNA follows: TGTGCCAGCAGTCCCGCTAGCGGGGGGCATCAAGAGACCCAGTACTTC. As protein: CASSPASGGHQETQYF. The V and J genes are TRBV6-6 and TRBJ2-5; 11 nucleotides match TRBD2. After removal of 5 bases from V and 2 bases from J, the junction contained 7 bases not matched to a gene. The germline CDR1 and CDR2 sequences are MNHNY and SVGAGI (reference sequence). The CDR3 contains 16 residues.

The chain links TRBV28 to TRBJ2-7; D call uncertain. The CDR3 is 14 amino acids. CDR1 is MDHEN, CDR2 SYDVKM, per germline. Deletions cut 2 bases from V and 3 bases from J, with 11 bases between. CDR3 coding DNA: TGTGCCAGCAGTTTAAGTAGCCTCCTCTACGAGCAGTACTTC. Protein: CASSLSSLLYEQYF.

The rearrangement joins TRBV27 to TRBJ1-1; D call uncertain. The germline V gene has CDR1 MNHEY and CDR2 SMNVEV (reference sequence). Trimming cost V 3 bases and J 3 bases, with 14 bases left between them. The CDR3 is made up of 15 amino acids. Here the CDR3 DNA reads TGTGCCAGCAGTTTTACCGGGGTCGGGGACACTGAAGCTTTCTTT. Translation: CASSFTGVGDTEAFF.

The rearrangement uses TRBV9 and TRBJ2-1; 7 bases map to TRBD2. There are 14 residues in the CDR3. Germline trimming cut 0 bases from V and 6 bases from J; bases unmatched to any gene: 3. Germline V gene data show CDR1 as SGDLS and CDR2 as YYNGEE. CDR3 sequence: CASSVAGGINEQFF. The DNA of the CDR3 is TGTGCCAGCAGCGTAGCGGGAGGTATCAATGAGCAGTTCTTC.

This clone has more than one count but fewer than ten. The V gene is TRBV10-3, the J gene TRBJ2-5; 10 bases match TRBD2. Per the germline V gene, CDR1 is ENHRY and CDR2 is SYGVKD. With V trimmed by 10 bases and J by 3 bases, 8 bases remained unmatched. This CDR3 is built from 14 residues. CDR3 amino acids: CASQEGLAKETQYF. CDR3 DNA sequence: TGTGCCAGCCAGGAGGGACTAGCGAAAGAGACCCAGTACTTC.

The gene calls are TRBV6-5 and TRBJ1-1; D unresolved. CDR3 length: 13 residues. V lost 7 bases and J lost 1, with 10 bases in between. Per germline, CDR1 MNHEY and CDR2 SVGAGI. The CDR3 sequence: CASKSGENTEAFF. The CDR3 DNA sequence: TGTGCCAGCAAATCTGGAGAGAACACTGAAGCTTTCTTT.

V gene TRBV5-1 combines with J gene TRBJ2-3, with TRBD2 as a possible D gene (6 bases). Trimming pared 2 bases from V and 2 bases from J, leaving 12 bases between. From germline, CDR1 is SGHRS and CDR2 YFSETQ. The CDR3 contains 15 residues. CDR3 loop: CASSFFGRFTDTQYF. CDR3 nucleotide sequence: TGCGCCAGCAGCTTCTTCGGGAGATTCACAGATACGCAGTATTTT.

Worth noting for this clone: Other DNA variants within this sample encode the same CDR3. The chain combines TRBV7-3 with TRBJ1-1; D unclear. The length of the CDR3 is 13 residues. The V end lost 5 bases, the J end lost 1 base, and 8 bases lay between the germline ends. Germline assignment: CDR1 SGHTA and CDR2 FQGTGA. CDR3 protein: CASSLRQNTEAFF. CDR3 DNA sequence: TGTGCCAGCAGCCTTAGACAGAACACTGAAGCTTTCTTT.

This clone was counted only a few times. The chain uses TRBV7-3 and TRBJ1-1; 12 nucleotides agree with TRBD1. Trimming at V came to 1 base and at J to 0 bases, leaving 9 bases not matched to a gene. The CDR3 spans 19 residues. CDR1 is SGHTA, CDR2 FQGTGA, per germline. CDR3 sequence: CASSLIPGQGARMNTEAFF. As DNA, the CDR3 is TGTGCCAGCAGCTTAATACCGGGACAGGGGGCTCGCATGAACACTGAAGCTTTCTTT. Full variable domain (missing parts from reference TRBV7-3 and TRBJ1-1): GAGVSQTPSNKVTEKGKYVELRCDPISGHTALYWYRQSLGQGPEFLIYFQGTGAADDSGLPNDRFFAVRPEGSVSTLKIQRTERGDSAVYLCASSLIPGQGARMNTEAFFGQGTRLTVV.

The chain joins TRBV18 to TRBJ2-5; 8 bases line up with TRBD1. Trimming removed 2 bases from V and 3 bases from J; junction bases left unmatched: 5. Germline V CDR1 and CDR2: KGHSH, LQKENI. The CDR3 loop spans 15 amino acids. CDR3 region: CASSPMTGEKETQYF. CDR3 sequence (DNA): TGTGCCAGCTCACCAATGACAGGGGAAAAAGAGACCCAGTACTTC.

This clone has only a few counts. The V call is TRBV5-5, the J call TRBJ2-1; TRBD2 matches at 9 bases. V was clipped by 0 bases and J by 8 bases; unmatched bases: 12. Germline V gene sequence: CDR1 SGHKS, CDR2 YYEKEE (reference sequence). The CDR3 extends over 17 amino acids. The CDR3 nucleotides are TGTGCCAGCAGCTTGGGGCCGAGGCGGGGGGGCCTGGATGAGCAGTTCTTC. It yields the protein CASSLGPRRGGLDEQFF.

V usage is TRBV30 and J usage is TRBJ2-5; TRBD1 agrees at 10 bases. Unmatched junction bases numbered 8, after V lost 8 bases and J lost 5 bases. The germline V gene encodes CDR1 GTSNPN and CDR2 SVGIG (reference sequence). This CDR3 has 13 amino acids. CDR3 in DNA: TGTGCCCGGGGACAGGGGTTAGGGGAGACCCAGTACTTC. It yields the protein CARGQGLGETQYF. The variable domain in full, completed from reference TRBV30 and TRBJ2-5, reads SQTIHQWPATLVQPVGSPLSLECTVEGTSNPNLYWYRQAAGRGLQLLFYSVGIGQISSEVPQNLSASRPQDRQFILSSKKLLLSDSGFYLCARGQGLGETQYFGPGTRLLVL.

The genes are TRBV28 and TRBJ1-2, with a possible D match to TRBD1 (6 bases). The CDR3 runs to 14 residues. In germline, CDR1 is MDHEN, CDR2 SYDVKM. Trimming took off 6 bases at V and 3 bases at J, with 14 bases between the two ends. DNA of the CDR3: TGTGCCAGCAGCCTAAGAGACAGGTACTATGGCTACACCTTC. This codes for CASSLRDRYYGYTF.

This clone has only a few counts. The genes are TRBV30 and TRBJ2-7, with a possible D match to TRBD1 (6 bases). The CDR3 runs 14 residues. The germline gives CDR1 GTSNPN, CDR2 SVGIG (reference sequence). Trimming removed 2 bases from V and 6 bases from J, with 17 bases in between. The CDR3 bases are TGTGCCTGGAGTACAGGACTGGAAGGGGGCGAGCAGTACTTC. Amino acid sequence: CAWSTGLEGGEQYF.

The CDR3 coding sequence is TGTGCCAGTAGTATTAGGCGACAGGGGAATTACGAGCAGTACTTC. Amino acid sequence: CASSIRRQGNYEQYF. The rearrangement joins TRBV19 to TRBJ2-7, with 8 bases matching TRBD1. The CDR3 contains 15 residues. J gave up 4 bases and V 3 bases, and 8 bases lay outside the gene matches. Germline CDR1 and CDR2: LNHDA and SQIVND (reference sequence).

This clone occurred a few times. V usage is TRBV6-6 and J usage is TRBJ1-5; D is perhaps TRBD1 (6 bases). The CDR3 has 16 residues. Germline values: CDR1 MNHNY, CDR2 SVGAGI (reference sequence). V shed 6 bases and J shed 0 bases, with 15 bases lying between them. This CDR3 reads CASRARTEISNQPQHF. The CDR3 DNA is TGTGCCAGCAGGGCCCGGACAGAAATTAGCAATCAGCCCCAGCATTTT.

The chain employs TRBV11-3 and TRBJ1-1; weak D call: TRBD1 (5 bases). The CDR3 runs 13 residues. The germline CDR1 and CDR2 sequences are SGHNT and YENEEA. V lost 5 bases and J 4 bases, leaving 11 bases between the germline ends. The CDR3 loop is CASSGRGGTEAFF. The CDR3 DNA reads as TGTGCCAGCAGCGGCCGCGGGGGCACTGAAGCTTTCTTT.

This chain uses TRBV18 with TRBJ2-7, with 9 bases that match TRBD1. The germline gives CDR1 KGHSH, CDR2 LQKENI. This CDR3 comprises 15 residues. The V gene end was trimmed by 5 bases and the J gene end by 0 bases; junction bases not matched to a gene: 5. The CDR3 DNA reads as TGTGCCAGCTCATCACAGGGGGCGAACTCCTACGAGCAGTACTTC. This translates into CASSSQGANSYEQYF.

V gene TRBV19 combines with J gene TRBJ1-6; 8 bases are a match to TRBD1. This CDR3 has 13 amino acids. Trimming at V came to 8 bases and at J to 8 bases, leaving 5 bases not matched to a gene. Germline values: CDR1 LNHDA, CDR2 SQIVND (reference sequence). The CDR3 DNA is TGTGCCAGTTCTCAGGGGGCGGATTCACCCCTCCACTTT. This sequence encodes CASSQGADSPLHF.

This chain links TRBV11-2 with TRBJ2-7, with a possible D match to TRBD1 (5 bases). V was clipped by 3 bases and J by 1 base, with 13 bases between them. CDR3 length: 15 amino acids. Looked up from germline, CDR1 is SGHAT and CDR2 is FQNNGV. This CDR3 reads CASSFDDRASYEQYF. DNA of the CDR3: TGTGCCAGCAGCTTTGACGACAGAGCATCCTACGAGCAGTACTTC.

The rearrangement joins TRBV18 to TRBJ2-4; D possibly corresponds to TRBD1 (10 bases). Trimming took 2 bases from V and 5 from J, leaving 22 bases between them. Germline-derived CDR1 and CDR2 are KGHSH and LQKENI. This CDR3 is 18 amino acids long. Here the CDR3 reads CASSPGDRGEREENIQYF. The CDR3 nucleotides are TGTGCCAGCTCACCAGGGGACAGGGGTGAGCGGGAGGAAAACATTCAGTACTTC. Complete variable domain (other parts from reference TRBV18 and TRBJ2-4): NAGVMQNPRHLVRRRGQEARLRCSPMKGHSHVYWYRQLPEEGLKFMVYLQKENIIDESGMPKERFSAEFPKEGPSILRIQQVVRGDSAAYFCASSPGDRGEREENIQYFGAGTRLSVL.

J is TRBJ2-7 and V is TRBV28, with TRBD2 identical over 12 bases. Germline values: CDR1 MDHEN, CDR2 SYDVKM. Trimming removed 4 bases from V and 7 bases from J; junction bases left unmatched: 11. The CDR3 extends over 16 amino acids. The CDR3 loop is CASSSPGLAGGGEQYF. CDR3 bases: TGTGCCAGCAGTTCCCCGGGACTAGCGGGTGGTGGGGAGCAGTACTTC.

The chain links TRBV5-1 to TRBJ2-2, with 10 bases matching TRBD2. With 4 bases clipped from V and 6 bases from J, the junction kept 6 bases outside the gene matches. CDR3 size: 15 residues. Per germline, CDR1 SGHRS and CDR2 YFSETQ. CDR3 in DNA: TGCGCCAGCAGCCCCTTAGCGGGAGGCCCCGGGGAGCTGTTTTTT. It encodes CASSPLAGGPGELFF. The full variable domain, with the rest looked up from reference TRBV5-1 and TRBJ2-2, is KAGVTQTPRYLIKTRGQQVTLSCSPISGHRSVSWYQQTPGQGLQFLFEYFSETQRNKGNFPGRFSGRQFSNSRSEMNVSTLELGDSALYLCASSPLAGGPGELFFGEGSRLTVL.

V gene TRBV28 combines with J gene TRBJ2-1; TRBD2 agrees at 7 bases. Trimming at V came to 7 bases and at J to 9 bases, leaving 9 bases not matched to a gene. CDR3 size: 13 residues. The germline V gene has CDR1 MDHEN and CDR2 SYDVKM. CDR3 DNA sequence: TGTGCCAGCAACGGTCACGGGGAGGGTGAGCAGTTCTTC. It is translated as CASNGHGEGEQFF.